The 20 T cell receptor beta chains reported below all come from one sample, sequenced in a study of shared clonotypes between healthy human individuals. The data were produced by immunoSEQ multiplex PCR, yet TCRdb's version contains in-frame clones alone and is incomplete. Of 740,000 or so clones in the sample, more than 70% were seen once. Sequencing was done on a sample of memory CD4+ T cells sorted from blood. Subset of the sample: CD45RA-negative fraction. The receptors originated from a woman aged 25 to 39 in good health.

The chain has TRBV4-2 and TRBJ2-7, with 7 bases lining up with TRBD1. V was pared by 0 bases and J by 7 bases, with 12 bases of the junction left unmatched. This CDR3 is 16 amino acids long. Germline V gene sequence: CDR1 LGHNA, CDR2 YNFKEQ. CDR3 bases: TGTGCCAGCAGCCAAGATAGGGGGCCACTCGTATGGGAGCAGTACTTC. Translation gives CASSQDRGPLVWEQYF.

This clone has a handful of counts. The gene calls are TRBV7-8 and TRBJ1-1, with 10 bases fitting TRBD1. V shed 5 bases, J shed 10 bases, and the junction held 13 bases outside the gene matches. CDR1 SGHVS and CDR2 FQNEAQ come from the germline V gene. The CDR3 has 15 residues. The DNA of the CDR3 is TGTGCCAGCAGCCCCCTCACCGGGACAGGGGCGGCAGCTTTCTTT. Its protein product is CASSPLTGTGAAAFF.

The chain combines TRBV7-8 with TRBJ2-7; D gene uncertain. Trimming took off 2 bases at V and 1 base at J, with 9 bases between the two ends. Per germline, CDR1 SGHVS and CDR2 FQNEAQ. The CDR3 totals 14 residues. CDR3 in amino acids: CASSLLVVSYEQYF. As DNA, the CDR3 is TGTGCCAGCAGCTTATTAGTTGTATCCTACGAGCAGTACTTC.

The V gene is TRBV9, the J gene TRBJ2-7, with a weak D call TRBD1 (6 bases). Trimming pared 0 bases from V and 0 bases from J, leaving 10 bases between. CDR1 SGDLS and CDR2 YYNGEE come from the germline V gene. This CDR3 region has 15 residues. The CDR3 DNA reads as TGTGCCAGCAGCGTAGCTCCGGGACACTCCTACGAGCAGTACTTC. As protein: CASSVAPGHSYEQYF.

The chain has TRBV28 and TRBJ2-7; TRBD1 aligns across 9 bases. The V segment lost 6 bases and the J segment 5 bases; nucleotides outside the gene matches: 8. The germline V gene encodes CDR1 MDHEN and CDR2 SYDVKM. The CDR3 consists of 14 residues. The CDR3: CASSWDRVLHEQYF. CDR3 coding DNA: TGTGCCAGCAGCTGGGACAGGGTTCTCCACGAGCAGTACTTC.

In this sample, this clone turned up a few times. The V call is TRBV21-1, the J call TRBJ2-3; the table calls TRBD1, which could not be checked here. TRBV21-1 is noted as a pseudogene. The CDR3 spans 14 residues. In DNA, the CDR3 is TGTGCCAGCAGCAAACGGACAGACACAGATACGCAGTATTTT. Translation gives CASSKRTDTDTQYF.

This clone came up many times. The genes are TRBV7-2 and TRBJ2-3; TRBD2 aligns across 8 bases. V dropped 2 bases and J dropped 4; count of bases not matched to a gene: 17. Germline CDR1 and CDR2: SGHTA and FQGNSA. CDR3 length: 19 amino acids. CDR3 in DNA: TGTGCCAGCAGCTTACGGGGGATTGCTGGCGGGAGGCTCGCAGATACGCAGTATTTT. It specifies CASSLRGIAGGRLADTQYF.

The chain has TRBV7-8 and TRBJ2-7, with D possibly TRBD2 on 6 matching bases. This CDR3 comprises 15 residues. V lost 2 bases to trimming and J lost 2 bases, with 13 bases between them. The germline V gene encodes CDR1 SGHVS and CDR2 FQNEAQ. CDR3 residues: CASSLPPGLTYEQYF. CDR3 coding DNA: TGTGCCAGCAGCTTACCCCCGGGACTTACCTACGAGCAGTACTTC.

The chain uses TRBV5-1 and TRBJ1-3, with D hard to call. CDR1 is SGHRS and CDR2 is YFSETQ in the germline V gene. CDR3 length: 15 residues. Trimming shortened V by 0 bases and J by 0 bases, and 7 bases separated the two germline ends. The CDR3 reads CASSLEPISGNTIYF. The CDR3 bases are TGCGCCAGCAGCTTGGAACCGATCTCTGGAAACACCATATATTTT.

Regarding this clone: This specimen includes other DNA sequences encoding the same CDR3. The chain couples TRBV28 to TRBJ2-7; TRBD2 matches 7 bases. V shed 2 bases and J 2 bases; nucleotides not matched to a gene: 6. Germline CDR1 is MDHEN and CDR2 is SYDVKM. This CDR3 contains 15 residues. Written as DNA, the CDR3 is TGTGCCAGCAGTTTAGCCCGGACTAGTCCCTACGAGCAGTACTTC. It specifies CASSLARTSPYEQYF.

The table lists this clone with a count of one. V and J are TRBV21-1 and TRBJ2-5; TRBD2 is the table's D call, not checked against the DNA. TRBV21-1 is an annotated pseudogene. The CDR3 extends over 20 amino acids. Here the CDR3 reads CASSPMDRGGGGMLQETQYF. In nucleotides, the CDR3 is TGTGCCAGCAGCCCAATGGACCGAGGGGGCGGGGGGATGCTACAAGAGACCCAGTACTTC.

The chain has TRBV7-3 and TRBJ2-3, with 7 positions matching TRBD1. The CDR3 length is 15 residues. V trimming: 5 bases; J trimming: 2 bases; junction bases outside the gene matches: 7. The germline V gene encodes CDR1 SGHTA and CDR2 FQGTGA. The CDR3 DNA reads TGTGCCAGCAGCCCCCAGGGACAGTTCACAGATACGCAGTATTTT. Translating gives CASSPQGQFTDTQYF.

V usage is TRBV10-3 and J usage is TRBJ1-1, with D uncertain. V lost 3 bases, J lost 7 bases, and 12 bases lay in between. The CDR3 has 13 residues. Germline V CDR1 and CDR2: ENHRY, SYGVKD. The CDR3 loop reads CAISESLGHEAFF. The CDR3 nucleotides read TGTGCCATCAGTGAAAGCTTAGGGCATGAAGCTTTCTTT.

The V gene is TRBV28, the J gene TRBJ1-2; D remains unclear. The ends were cut back, 6 bases at V and 4 bases at J, with 12 bases in the middle. CDR3 length equals 13 residues. The germline V gene has CDR1 MDHEN and CDR2 SYDVKM. This CDR3 reads CASRPGLSYGYTF. The CDR3 DNA reads TGTGCCAGCAGACCCGGACTGAGCTATGGCTACACCTTC.

This CDR3 is CASSYRGVDYGYTF. The DNA for the CDR3 is TGTGCCAGCAGTTACAGGGGGGTAGACTATGGCTACACCTTC. The chain combines TRBV6-5 with TRBJ1-2; possibly TRBD1 for D (6 bases). The CDR3 has 14 amino acids. The V gene lost 2 bases and the J gene lost 3 bases, with 10 bases spanning the gap. CDR1 is MNHEY, CDR2 SVGAGI, per germline.

The CDR3 is CASSFRRKPQETQYF. CDR3 coding DNA: TGTGCCAGCAGCTTTCGGCGGAAGCCCCAAGAGACCCAGTACTTC. This rearrangement joins TRBV5-4 to TRBJ2-5; D not certain. The CDR3 loop spans 15 amino acids. Trimming left V 2 bases short and J 1 base short, with 12 bases between. Germline V gene sequence: CDR1 SGHNT, CDR2 YYREEE (reference sequence).

The sample holds one count of this clone. The V and J genes are TRBV18 and TRBJ2-7, with a tentative D call TRBD2 (5 bases). From germline, CDR1 is KGHSH and CDR2 LQKENI. The CDR3 is made up of 14 amino acids. With 3 bases removed from V and 5 bases from J, the gap between germline ends came to 14 bases. CDR3 in DNA: TGTGCCAGCTCACCCCGGGAAGAAGCCCACGAGCAGTACTTC. It codes for CASSPREEAHEQYF.

The J gene is TRBJ2-1, the V gene TRBV7-2; 9 bases are a match to TRBD2. V dropped 5 bases and J dropped 8; count of bases not matched to a gene: 10. Per the germline V gene, CDR1 is SGHTA and CDR2 is FQGNSA. CDR3 length: 15 residues. The CDR3 DNA is TGTGCCAGCAGCCCCGGGGTAGCGGGGGTGTATGAGCAGTTCTTC. It specifies CASSPGVAGVYEQFF.

The chain couples TRBV10-3 to TRBJ2-3, with D hard to call. Germline CDR1 reads ENHRY; CDR2 reads SYGVKD. V was pared by 2 bases and J by 2 bases, with 2 bases between. The CDR3 spans 12 residues. CDR3 in amino acids: CAISETTDTQYF. The DNA for the CDR3 is TGTGCCATCAGTGAGACCACAGATACGCAGTATTTT.

V is TRBV15 and J is TRBJ2-3; unclear D gene. Trimming took 1 base from V and 4 from J, leaving 9 bases between them. The CDR3 covers 14 residues. Germline CDR1 is LNHNV and CDR2 is YYDKDF (reference sequence). This CDR3 reads CATSRGASADTQYF. CDR3 coding DNA: TGTGCCACCAGCAGAGGGGCGAGCGCAGATACGCAGTATTTT.